A single sample gave rise to the 19 T cell receptor beta chains below, sequenced in a study of T cell repertoires in cytomegalovirus infection. No antigen has been assigned to these receptors. TCRdb re-derived calls from the reads in MiXCR, one entry per CDR3 protein. The sample carries hundreds of thousands of distinct CDR3 sequences, roughly 36% recorded once. The sample was cultured PBMCs, taken from culture after CMV antigen stimulation. The receptors stem from a human donor in good health (CMV status not recorded). Some clones in this sample may be carry-over from other donors' samples.

For this clonotype: One junction end does not reproduce the germline sequence, and a read error may be involved. The J gene is TRBJ2-7, the V gene TRBV20-1; 9 bases align to TRBD1. Germline loops: CDR1 DFQATT, CDR2 SNEGSKA (reference sequence). This CDR3 has 14 amino acids. The CDR3 loop is CSAGETGGDYEQYF. CDR3 in DNA: TGCAGTGCTGGAGAAACAGGGGGCGACTACGAGCAGTACTTC.

This rearrangement joins TRBV7-6 to TRBJ2-3; 9 bases align to TRBD2. CDR1 is SGHVS and CDR2 is FNYEAQ in the germline V gene. The CDR3 is made up of 13 amino acids. CDR3: CATAGGPWDTQYF. The CDR3 DNA reads as TGTGCTACAGCGGGAGGACCGTGGGATACGCAGTATTTT. Using reference TRBV7-6 and TRBJ2-3 for the parts outside the CDR3, the full variable domain is GAGVSQSPRYKVTKRGQDVALRCDPISGHVSLYWYRQALGQGPEFLTYFNYEAQQDKSGLPNDRFSAERPEGSISTLTIQRTEQRDSAMYRCATAGGPWDTQYFGPGTRLTVL.

The genes are TRBV6-1 and TRBJ2-1; maybe TRBD2 (6 bases). CDR1 is MNHNS and CDR2 is SASEGT in the germline V gene. The germline V and J ends were trimmed by 10 bases and 0 bases, with 13 bases remaining between them. This CDR3 comprises 14 residues. CDR3 in amino acids: CATTRDVSYNEQFF. CDR3 DNA: TGTGCCACCACGCGGGACGTCTCCTACAATGAGCAGTTCTTC.

The J gene is TRBJ2-7, the V gene TRBV4-3; D not certain. Germline V gives CDR1 LGHNA, CDR2 YSLEER. CDR3 length: 15 residues. Trimming shortened V by 1 base and J by 0 bases, and 10 bases separated the two germline ends. This CDR3 reads CASSQVFQSSYEQYF. Here the CDR3 DNA reads TGCGCCAGCAGCCAAGTTTTCCAGAGCTCCTACGAGCAGTACTTC.

This clonotype was recorded a few times. This rearrangement joins TRBV7-2 to TRBJ2-5, with TRBD2 matching over 7 bases. Germline-derived CDR1 and CDR2 are SGHTA and FQGNSA. The J segment lost 9 bases and the V segment lost 2 bases, leaving 6 bases of the junction unmatched. The CDR3 runs 13 residues. The CDR3 sequence is CASSLRGRGAQYF. The CDR3 DNA follows: TGTGCCAGCAGCTTACGGGGCCGGGGGGCCCAGTACTTC.

V is TRBV2 and J is TRBJ2-2, with D maybe TRBD1 (5 bases). The CDR3 is 16 residues long. V was pared by 7 bases and J by 0 bases, with 15 bases between. The germline CDR1 and CDR2 sequences are SNHLY and FYNNEI. This CDR3 reads CASTKTGVPNTGELFF. The CDR3 DNA reads TGTGCCAGCACCAAAACAGGAGTACCGAACACCGGGGAGCTGTTTTTT.

The chain links TRBV5-1 to TRBJ2-7, with TRBD1 matching 8 bases. The germline CDR1 and CDR2 sequences are SGHRS and YFSETQ. The CDR3 is 16 residues long. After removal of 7 bases from V and 4 bases from J, the junction contained 16 bases not matched to a gene. The CDR3 sequence is CASAVFAGGVLYEQYF. The CDR3 DNA sequence: TGCGCCAGCGCGGTATTCGCAGGGGGCGTCTTGTACGAGCAGTACTTC. The full variable domain, in which reference TRBV5-1 and TRBJ2-7 provide the parts outside the CDR3, is KAGVTQTPRYLIKTRGQQVTLSCSPISGHRSVSWYQQTPGQGLQFLFEYFSETQRNKGNFPGRFSGRQFSNSRSEMNVSTLELGDSALYLCASAVFAGGVLYEQYFGPGTRLTVT.

This rearrangement joins TRBV29-1 to TRBJ1-6; tentatively, D is TRBD1 (6 bases). The germline CDR1 and CDR2 sequences are SQVTM and ANQGSEA. The CDR3 is made up of 13 amino acids. The V end was cut by 5 bases, the J end by 9 bases, with 14 bases between. The CDR3 here is CSVPNRVPSPLHF. Written as DNA, the CDR3 is TGCAGCGTTCCGAACAGGGTCCCTTCACCCCTCCACTTT.

V and J are TRBV5-1 and TRBJ1-6, with D possibly matching TRBD1 (6 bases). The germline gives CDR1 SGHRS, CDR2 YFSETQ. This CDR3 has 15 residues. V lost 5 bases and J 6 bases, leaving 15 bases between the germline ends. The CDR3, as DNA: TGCGCCAGCAGACTAAGGACAGATTCTAATTCACCCCTCCACTTT. This codes for CASRLRTDSNSPLHF.

This clonotype turned up a few times. J is TRBJ2-1 and V is TRBV7-2; D unclear. V dropped 5 bases and J dropped 5 bases, with 10 bases sitting between them. This CDR3 is 13 amino acids long. Germline loops: CDR1 SGHTA, CDR2 FQGNSA. As DNA, the CDR3 is TGTGCCAGCAGCACTTACGCGGACAATGAGCAGTTCTTC. It specifies CASSTYADNEQFF.

There are many counts of this clonotype. V and J are TRBV7-2 and TRBJ2-7; 11 bases fit TRBD2. This CDR3 has 15 amino acids. Trimming took 2 bases from V and 7 from J; bases not matched to a gene: 7. Germline V gene data show CDR1 as SGHTA and CDR2 as FQGNSA. Written as DNA, the CDR3 is TGTGCCAGCAGCTTACAAGTTAGCGGGAGGGGAGAGCAGTACTTC. Its protein is CASSLQVSGRGEQYF.

The chain carries TRBV20-1 and TRBJ2-6; D gene uncertain. The germline CDR1 and CDR2 sequences are DFQATT and SNEGSKA (reference sequence). Deletions cut 3 bases from V and 0 bases from J, with 9 bases between. The CDR3 has 15 residues. In nucleotides, the CDR3 is TGCAGTGCTAGTCCTAATCCCTCTGGGGCCAACGTCCTGACTTTC. Its translation is CSASPNPSGANVLTF.

The V gene is TRBV11-2, the J gene TRBJ2-5; 7 positions agree with TRBD1. The CDR3 sequence is 14 residues long. V gave up 0 bases and J gave up 6 bases; unmatched junction bases: 4. CDR1 is SGHAT and CDR2 is FQNNGV in the germline V gene. CDR3 loop: CASSLEWTGQTQYF. In DNA, the CDR3 is TGTGCCAGCAGCTTAGAATGGACAGGACAGACCCAGTACTTC.

This clonotype was counted between two and nine times. V and J are TRBV5-6 and TRBJ2-7; no firm D call. Germline assignment: CDR1 SGHDT and CDR2 YYEEEE. There are 14 residues in the CDR3. Trimming pared 1 base from V and 2 bases from J, leaving 10 bases between. The CDR3 coding sequence is TGTGCCAGCAGCTTGCGGAACCCAACCTACGAGCAGTACTTC. This gives the protein CASSLRNPTYEQYF.

V gene TRBV7-8 combines with J gene TRBJ2-3; TRBD2 matches 7 bases. The germline V gene has CDR1 SGHVS and CDR2 FQNEAQ. This CDR3 has 16 residues. Trimming cost V 5 bases and J 10 bases; bases outside gene matches: 18. The CDR3 loop is CASSPRLAQRSSSQYF. In DNA, the CDR3 is TGTGCCAGCAGCCCACGACTAGCCCAGAGGAGCTCATCGCAGTATTTT.

This sequence joins TRBV7-9 and TRBJ2-2; TRBD1 is a possible D gene (5 bases). V was cut by 11 bases and J by 0 bases, with 10 bases left in between. This CDR3 contains 13 residues. Germline values: CDR1 SEHNR, CDR2 FQNEAQ (reference sequence). The CDR3 sequence is CASQAPNTGELFF. Here the CDR3 DNA reads TGTGCCTCACAGGCCCCGAACACCGGGGAGCTGTTTTTT.

This sequence joins TRBV6-1 and TRBJ2-7; TRBD1 agrees at 7 bases. Germline loops: CDR1 MNHNS, CDR2 SASEGT. The junction had 9 bases not matched to a gene; V was cut back by 6 bases and J by 4 bases. This CDR3 is 14 amino acids long. The DNA for the CDR3 is TGTGCCAGCAGATTTGTAGGGGGCGATTACGAGCAGTACTTC. It is translated as CASRFVGGDYEQYF.

The chain combines TRBV7-2 with TRBJ2-7, with D possibly matching TRBD2 (5 bases). Germline loops: CDR1 SGHTA, CDR2 FQGNSA. V was trimmed by 0 bases and J by 6 bases, leaving 9 bases between them. This CDR3 contains 13 residues. The CDR3 reads CASSLAGAAEQYF. The CDR3 DNA reads as TGTGCCAGCAGCTTAGCGGGAGCGGCCGAGCAGTACTTC.

There are many counts of this clonotype. The V call is TRBV4-1, the J call TRBJ2-3, with D possibly TRBD1 on 5 matching bases. The germline V and J ends were trimmed by 1 base and 6 bases, with 14 bases remaining between them. CDR1 and CDR2 (germline): MGHRA, YSYEKL. This CDR3 region has 15 residues. CDR3 nucleotide sequence: TGCGCCAGCAGCCAAGGGGGCTTCGCCGGGGATACGCAGTATTTT. This codes for CASSQGGFAGDTQYF.